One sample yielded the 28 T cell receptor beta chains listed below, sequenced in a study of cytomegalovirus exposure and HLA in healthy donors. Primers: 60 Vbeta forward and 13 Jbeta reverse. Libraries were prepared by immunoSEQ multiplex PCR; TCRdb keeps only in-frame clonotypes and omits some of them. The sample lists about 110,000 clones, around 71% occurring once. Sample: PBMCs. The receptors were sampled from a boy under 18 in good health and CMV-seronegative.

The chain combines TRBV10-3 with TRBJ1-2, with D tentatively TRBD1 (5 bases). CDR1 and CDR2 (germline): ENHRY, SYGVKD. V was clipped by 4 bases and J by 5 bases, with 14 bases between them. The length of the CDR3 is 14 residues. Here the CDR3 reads CAISAMGGTYGYTF. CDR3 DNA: TGTGCCATCAGTGCCATGGGGGGGACTTATGGCTACACCTTC.

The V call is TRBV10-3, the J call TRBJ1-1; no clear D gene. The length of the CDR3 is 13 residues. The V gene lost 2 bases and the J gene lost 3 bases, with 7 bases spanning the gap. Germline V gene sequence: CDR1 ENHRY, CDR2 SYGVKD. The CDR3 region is CAISEAGDTEAFF. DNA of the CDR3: TGTGCCATCAGTGAGGCGGGCGACACTGAAGCTTTCTTT.

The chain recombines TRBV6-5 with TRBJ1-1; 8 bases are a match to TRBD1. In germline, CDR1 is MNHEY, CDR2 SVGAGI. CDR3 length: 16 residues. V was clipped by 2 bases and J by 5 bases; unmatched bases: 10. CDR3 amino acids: CASSYTRTGQRTEAFF. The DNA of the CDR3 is TGTGCCAGCAGTTACACCAGGACAGGGCAAAGGACTGAAGCTTTCTTT.

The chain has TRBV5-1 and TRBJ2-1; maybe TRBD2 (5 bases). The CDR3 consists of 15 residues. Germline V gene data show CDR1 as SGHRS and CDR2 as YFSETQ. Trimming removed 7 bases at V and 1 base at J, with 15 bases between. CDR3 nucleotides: TGCGCCAGCGGTCATAGGGAGTTGTCCTACAATGAGCAGTTCTTC. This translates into CASGHRELSYNEQFF.

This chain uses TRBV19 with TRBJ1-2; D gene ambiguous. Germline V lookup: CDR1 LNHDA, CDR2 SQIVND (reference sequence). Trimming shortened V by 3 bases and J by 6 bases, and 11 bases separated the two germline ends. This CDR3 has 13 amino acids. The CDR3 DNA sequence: TGTGCCAGTAGTATTTTAGTAATGGATGGCTACACCTTC. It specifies CASSILVMDGYTF.

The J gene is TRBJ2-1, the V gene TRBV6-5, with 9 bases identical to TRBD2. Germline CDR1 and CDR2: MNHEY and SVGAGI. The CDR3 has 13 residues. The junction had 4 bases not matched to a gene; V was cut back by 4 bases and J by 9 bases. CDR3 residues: CASSSSGNFEQFF. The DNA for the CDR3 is TGTGCCAGCAGTTCTAGCGGGAATTTTGAGCAGTTCTTC.

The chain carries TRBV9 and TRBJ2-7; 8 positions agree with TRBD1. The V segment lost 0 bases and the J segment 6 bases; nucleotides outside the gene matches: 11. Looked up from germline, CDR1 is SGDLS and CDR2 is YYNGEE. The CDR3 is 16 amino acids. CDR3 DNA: TGTGCCAGCAGCGTAGAACCTGGACAGGGCGGAGGCGAGCAGTACTTC. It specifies CASSVEPGQGGGEQYF.

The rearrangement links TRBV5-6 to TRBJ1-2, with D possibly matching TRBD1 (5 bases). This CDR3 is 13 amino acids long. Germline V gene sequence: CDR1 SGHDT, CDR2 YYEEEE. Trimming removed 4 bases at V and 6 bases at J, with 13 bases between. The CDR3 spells CASSQTRGHGYTF. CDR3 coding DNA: TGTGCCAGCAGCCAGACAAGGGGCCATGGCTACACCTTC.

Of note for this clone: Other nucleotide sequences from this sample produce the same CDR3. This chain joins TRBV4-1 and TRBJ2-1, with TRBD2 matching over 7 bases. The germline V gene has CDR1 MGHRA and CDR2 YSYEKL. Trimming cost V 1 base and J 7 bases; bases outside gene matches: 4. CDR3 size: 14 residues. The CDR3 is CASSQVQRGNEQFF. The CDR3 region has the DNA TGCGCCAGCAGCCAAGTACAGCGGGGTAATGAGCAGTTCTTC.

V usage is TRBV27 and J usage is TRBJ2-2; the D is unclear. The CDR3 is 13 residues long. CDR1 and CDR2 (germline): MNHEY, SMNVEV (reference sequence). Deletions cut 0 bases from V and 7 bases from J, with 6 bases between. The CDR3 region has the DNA TGTGCCAGCAGTTTATCGTATATCGGGGAGCTGTTTTTT. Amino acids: CASSLSYIGELFF.

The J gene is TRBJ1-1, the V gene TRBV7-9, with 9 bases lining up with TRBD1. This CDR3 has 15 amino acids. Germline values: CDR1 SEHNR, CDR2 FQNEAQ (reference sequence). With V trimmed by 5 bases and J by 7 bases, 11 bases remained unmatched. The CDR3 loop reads CASSTRDREGVEAFF. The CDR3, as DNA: TGTGCCAGCAGCACTCGGGACAGGGAGGGGGTTGAAGCTTTCTTT.

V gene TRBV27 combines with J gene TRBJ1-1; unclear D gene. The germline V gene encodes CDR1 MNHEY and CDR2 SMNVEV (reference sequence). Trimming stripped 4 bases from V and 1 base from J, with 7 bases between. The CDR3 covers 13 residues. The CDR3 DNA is TGTGCCAGCAGTTCCCTAACGAACACTGAAGCTTTCTTT. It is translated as CASSSLTNTEAFF.

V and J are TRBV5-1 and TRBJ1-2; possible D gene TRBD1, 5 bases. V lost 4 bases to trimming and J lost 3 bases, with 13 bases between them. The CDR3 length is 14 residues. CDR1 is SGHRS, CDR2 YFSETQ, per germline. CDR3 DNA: TGCGCCAGCAGCCCCATACCGACAGACTATGGCTACACCTTC. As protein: CASSPIPTDYGYTF. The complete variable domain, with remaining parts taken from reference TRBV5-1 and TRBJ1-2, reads KAGVTQTPRYLIKTRGQQVTLSCSPISGHRSVSWYQQTPGQGLQFLFEYFSETQRNKGNFPGRFSGRQFSNSRSEMNVSTLELGDSALYLCASSPIPTDYGYTFGSGTRLTVV.

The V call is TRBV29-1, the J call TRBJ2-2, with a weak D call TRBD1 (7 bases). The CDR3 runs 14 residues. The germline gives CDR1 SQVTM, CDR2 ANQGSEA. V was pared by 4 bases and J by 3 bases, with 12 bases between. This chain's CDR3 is CSVGRRGDTGELFF. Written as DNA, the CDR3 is TGCAGCGTTGGTCGCAGGGGGGACACCGGGGAGCTGTTTTTT.

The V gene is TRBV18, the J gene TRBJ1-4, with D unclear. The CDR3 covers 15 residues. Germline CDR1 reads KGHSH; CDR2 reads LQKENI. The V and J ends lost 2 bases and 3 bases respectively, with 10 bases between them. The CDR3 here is CASSPGPASNEKLFF. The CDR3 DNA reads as TGTGCCAGCTCACCAGGGCCAGCATCTAATGAAAAACTGTTTTTT.

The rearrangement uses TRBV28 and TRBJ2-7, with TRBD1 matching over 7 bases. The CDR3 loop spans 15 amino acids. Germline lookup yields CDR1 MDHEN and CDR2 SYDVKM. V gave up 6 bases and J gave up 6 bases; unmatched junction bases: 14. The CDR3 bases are TGTGCCAGCAGGCGGACAGGTGCTTTTTACGCCGAGCAGTACTTC. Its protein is CASRRTGAFYAEQYF.

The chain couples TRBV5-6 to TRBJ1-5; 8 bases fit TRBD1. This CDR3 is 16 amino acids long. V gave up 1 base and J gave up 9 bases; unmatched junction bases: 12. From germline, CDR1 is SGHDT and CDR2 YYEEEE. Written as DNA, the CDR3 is TGTGCCAGCAGCTTGTGGCAGGGGGCTATGGGGACGCCCCAGCATTTT. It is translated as CASSLWQGAMGTPQHF.

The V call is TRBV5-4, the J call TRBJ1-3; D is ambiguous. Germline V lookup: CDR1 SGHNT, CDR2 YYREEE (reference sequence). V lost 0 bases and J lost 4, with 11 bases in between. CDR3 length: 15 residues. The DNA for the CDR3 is TGTGCCAGCAGCTTGGCACAGTCGGGGGGAAACACCATATATTTT. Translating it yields CASSLAQSGGNTIYF.

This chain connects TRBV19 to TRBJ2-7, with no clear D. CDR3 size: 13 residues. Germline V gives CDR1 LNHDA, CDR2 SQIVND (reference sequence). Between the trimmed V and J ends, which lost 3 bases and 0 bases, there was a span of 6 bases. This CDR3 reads CASSMASSYEQYF. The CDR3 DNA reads TGTGCCAGTAGTATGGCCAGCTCCTACGAGCAGTACTTC.

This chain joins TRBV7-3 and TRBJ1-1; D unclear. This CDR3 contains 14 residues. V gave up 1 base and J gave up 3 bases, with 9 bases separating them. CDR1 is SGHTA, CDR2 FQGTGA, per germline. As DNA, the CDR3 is TGTGCCAGCAGCTTAAATCCCGGGGACACTGAAGCTTTCTTT. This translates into CASSLNPGDTEAFF.

The CDR3 loop reads CASSLEGAGEKLFF. CDR3 bases: TGTGCCAGCAGCTTAGAGGGGGCAGGAGAAAAACTGTTTTTT. This chain joins TRBV7-9 and TRBJ1-4, with 7 bases that match TRBD1. Germline V gene data show CDR1 as SEHNR and CDR2 as FQNEAQ (reference sequence). V shed 1 base, J shed 8 bases, and the junction held 4 bases outside the gene matches. The CDR3 loop spans 14 amino acids.

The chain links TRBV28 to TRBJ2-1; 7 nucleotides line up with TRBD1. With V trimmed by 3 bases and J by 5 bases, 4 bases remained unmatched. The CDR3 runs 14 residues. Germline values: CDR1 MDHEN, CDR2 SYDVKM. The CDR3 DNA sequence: TGTGCCAGCAGTTTCTGGGACAGACACAATGAGCAGTTCTTC. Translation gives CASSFWDRHNEQFF.

The CDR3 spells CASSPRGAETQYF. For the CDR3, the DNA is TGTGCCAGTAGTCCCAGGGGGGCAGAGACCCAGTACTTC. V gene TRBV19 combines with J gene TRBJ2-5, with a possible D match to TRBD1 (7 bases). Trimming took off 5 bases at V and 4 bases at J, with 11 bases between the two ends. The CDR3 is 13 residues long. CDR1 and CDR2 from the germline V gene are LNHDA and SQIVND (reference sequence).

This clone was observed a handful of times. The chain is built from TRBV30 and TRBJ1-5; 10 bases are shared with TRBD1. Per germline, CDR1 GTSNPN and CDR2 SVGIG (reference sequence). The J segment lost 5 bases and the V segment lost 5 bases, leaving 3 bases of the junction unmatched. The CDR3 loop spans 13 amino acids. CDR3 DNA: TGTGCCTGGCAGGACAGGGGGTATCAGCCCCAGCATTTT. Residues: CAWQDRGYQPQHF.

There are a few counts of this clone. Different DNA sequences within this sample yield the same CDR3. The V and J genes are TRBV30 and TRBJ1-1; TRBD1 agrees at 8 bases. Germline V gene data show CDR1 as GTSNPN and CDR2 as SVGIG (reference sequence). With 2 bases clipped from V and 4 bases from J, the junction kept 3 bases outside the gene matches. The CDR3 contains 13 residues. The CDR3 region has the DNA TGTGCCTGGAGTATTGACAGGGGCACTGAAGCTTTCTTT. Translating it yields CAWSIDRGTEAFF.

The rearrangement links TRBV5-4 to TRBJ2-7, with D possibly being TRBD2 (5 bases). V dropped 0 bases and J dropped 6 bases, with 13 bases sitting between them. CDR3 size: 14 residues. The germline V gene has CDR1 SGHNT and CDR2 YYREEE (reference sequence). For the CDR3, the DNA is TGTGCCAGCAGCTTGGGGCGGGTGGGCGGCGAGCAGTACTTC. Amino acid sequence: CASSLGRVGGEQYF.

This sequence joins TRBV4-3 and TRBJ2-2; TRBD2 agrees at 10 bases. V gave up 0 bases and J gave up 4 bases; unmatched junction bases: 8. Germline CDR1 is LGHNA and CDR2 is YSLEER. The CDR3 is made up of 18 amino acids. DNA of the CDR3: TGCGCCAGCAGCCAAGATACCCTAGCGGGGGTTTCCACCGGGGAGCTGTTTTTT. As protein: CASSQDTLAGVSTGELFF.

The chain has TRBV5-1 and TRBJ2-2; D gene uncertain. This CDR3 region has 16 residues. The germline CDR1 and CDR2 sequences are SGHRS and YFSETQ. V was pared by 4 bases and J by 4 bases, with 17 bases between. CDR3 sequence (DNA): TGCGCCAGCAGCCGTGGCGGCGGCAGAGTCACCGGGGAGCTGTTTTTT. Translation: CASSRGGGRVTGELFF.